The 32 T cell receptor beta chains below come from one sample, sequenced in a study of blood T cell repertoires in COVID-19. The method was immunoSEQ multiplex PCR; TCRdb's version includes in-frame clones alone and lacks a portion of them. The sample carries about 20,000 clones, roughly nine tenths recorded once. The sample comprised peripheral blood. The receptors were sampled from a human donor in a cohort sampled during active COVID-19.

The V call is TRBV4-1, the J call TRBJ1-1; D unresolved. Germline loops: CDR1 MGHRA, CDR2 YSYEKL. Trimming pared 1 base from V and 8 bases from J, leaving 11 bases between. The CDR3 spans 13 residues. The CDR3 sequence is CASSQAARAEAFF. The CDR3 DNA follows: TGCGCCAGCAGCCAAGCAGCGAGGGCAGAAGCTTTCTTT.

This chain links TRBV5-1 with TRBJ2-1; 10 positions agree with TRBD2. Germline trimming cut 0 bases from V and 3 bases from J; bases unmatched to any gene: 3. The CDR3 length is 16 residues. Germline V gives CDR1 SGHRS, CDR2 YFSETQ. CDR3 nucleotide sequence: TGCGCCAGCAGCTTGGCTTTAGCGGGGGGCTACAATGAGCAGTTCTTC. Translated, it gives CASSLALAGGYNEQFF.

The chain employs TRBV30 and TRBJ2-7; D unresolved. This CDR3 contains 12 residues. Germline V lookup: CDR1 GTSNPN, CDR2 SVGIG (reference sequence). Trimming removed 0 bases at V and 4 bases at J, with 7 bases between. The CDR3 spells CAWSVQSYEQYF. The CDR3 nucleotides are TGTGCCTGGAGTGTACAGTCGTACGAGCAGTACTTC.

This clone has a single count. The chain employs TRBV5-1 and TRBJ1-1, with D possibly being TRBD1 (5 bases). The CDR3 is 14 residues long. Germline values: CDR1 SGHRS, CDR2 YFSETQ. The ends were cut back, 4 bases at V and 1 base at J, with 11 bases in the middle. CDR3 sequence reads: CASSTGQANTEAFF. The CDR3 DNA sequence: TGCGCCAGCAGCACAGGACAAGCGAACACTGAAGCTTTCTTT. The full variable domain, rest sourced from reference TRBV5-1 and TRBJ1-1, is KAGVTQTPRYLIKTRGQQVTLSCSPISGHRSVSWYQQTPGQGLQFLFEYFSETQRNKGNFPGRFSGRQFSNSRSEMNVSTLELGDSALYLCASSTGQANTEAFFGQGTRLTVV.

The chain employs TRBV7-9 and TRBJ1-1; perhaps TRBD1 as D (6 bases). Deletions cut 5 bases from V and 1 base from J, with 11 bases between. CDR1 is SEHNR, CDR2 FQNEAQ, per germline (reference sequence). CDR3 length: 14 amino acids. The CDR3 reads CASSVGTQNTEAFF. CDR3 in DNA: TGTGCCAGCAGCGTTGGGACACAGAACACTGAAGCTTTCTTT.

The chain couples TRBV2 to TRBJ2-7, with 7 bases lining up with TRBD1. Germline values: CDR1 SNHLY, CDR2 FYNNEI. Losses at the gene ends were 6 bases for V and 5 bases for J; bases not matched to a gene: 13. The CDR3 covers 15 residues. DNA for the CDR3: TGTGCCAGCAGGACGGGACAGTCGCCCCTCCACGAGCAGTACTTC. Translation: CASRTGQSPLHEQYF.

CDR3 residues: CATSDRTSGSGELFF. The CDR3 DNA is TGTGCCACCAGTGACCGGACTAGCGGGTCTGGGGAGCTGTTTTTT. The chain links TRBV24-1 to TRBJ2-2; the match to TRBD2 covers 11 bases. CDR1 is KGHDR, CDR2 SFDVKD, per germline. The V gene end was trimmed by 4 bases and the J gene end by 8 bases; junction bases not matched to a gene: 5. CDR3 length: 15 residues.

The chain joins TRBV5-6 to TRBJ2-7, with D perhaps TRBD2 (5 bases). V gave up 0 bases and J gave up 0 bases, with 13 bases separating them. This CDR3 is built from 16 residues. The germline V gene encodes CDR1 SGHDT and CDR2 YYEEEE. The CDR3 loop is CASSLAGEGYSYEQYF. The CDR3, as DNA: TGTGCCAGCAGCTTGGCCGGAGAGGGTTACTCCTACGAGCAGTACTTC.

The chain is built from TRBV5-6 and TRBJ1-2, with D maybe TRBD1 (6 bases). The CDR3 spans 15 residues. Deletions cut 0 bases from V and 2 bases from J, with 11 bases between. Germline V lookup: CDR1 SGHDT, CDR2 YYEEEE. DNA of the CDR3: TGTGCCAGCAGCTTGGGACAGGTCACAAACTATGGCTACACCTTC. Residues: CASSLGQVTNYGYTF.

V usage is TRBV28 and J usage is TRBJ1-4; D perhaps matches TRBD1 (5 bases). V was clipped by 5 bases and J by 5 bases, with 6 bases between them. Germline V gene lookup returns CDR1 MDHEN and CDR2 SYDVKM. The CDR3 has 12 amino acids. The CDR3 is CASSAGNEKLFF. The CDR3 DNA is TGTGCCAGCAGTGCAGGGAATGAAAAACTGTTTTTT.

This clone was seen only once. The rearrangement links TRBV4-1 to TRBJ2-7, with 7 bases identical to TRBD1. This CDR3 region has 21 residues. J was trimmed by 2 bases and V by 0 bases; bases with no gene match: 22. Germline V gene data show CDR1 as MGHRA and CDR2 as YSYEKL. The CDR3 DNA reads TGCGCCAGCAGCCAAGAGGGAGAGGTAGAAGGGGGCATGTGGGGCCCCTACGAGCAGTACTTC. It encodes CASSQEGEVEGGMWGPYEQYF.

CDR3 protein: CASSQTGYQPQHF. CDR3 DNA sequence: TGTGCCAGCAGTCAGACAGGGTATCAGCCCCAGCATTTT. This chain connects TRBV6-5 to TRBJ1-5, with 7 bases aligning to TRBD1. Germline CDR1 and CDR2: MNHEY and SVGAGI. The CDR3 consists of 13 residues. V lost 5 bases to trimming and J lost 5 bases; unmatched junction nucleotides: 3.

This clone was observed a single time. The chain recombines TRBV9 with TRBJ2-2, with TRBD2 matching over 8 bases. Per the germline V gene, CDR1 is SGDLS and CDR2 is YYNGEE. The CDR3 has 15 residues. Trimming cost V 5 bases and J 3 bases; bases outside gene matches: 6. This CDR3 is CASSPSGPDTGELFF. The CDR3 DNA follows: TGTGCCAGCAGTCCTAGCGGGCCGGACACCGGGGAGCTGTTTTTT.

The genes are TRBV3-1 (or the pseudogene TRBV3-2) and TRBJ2-1, with 9 bases that match TRBD1. CDR1 and CDR2 (germline): LGHDT, YNNKEL (reference sequence). CDR3 length equals 15 residues. J was trimmed by 9 bases and V by 2 bases; bases with no gene match: 8. The CDR3 spells CASSQSPGQGREQFF. The CDR3 region has the DNA TGTGCCAGCAGCCAATCCCCGGGACAGGGTCGTGAGCAGTTCTTC.

The V and J genes are TRBV6-5 and TRBJ2-7; perhaps TRBD1 as D (6 bases). Germline V gene data show CDR1 as MNHEY and CDR2 as SVGAGI. The CDR3 runs 13 residues. The germline V and J ends were trimmed by 7 bases and 0 bases, with 10 bases remaining between them. The CDR3 is CASTARGSYEQYF. For the CDR3, the DNA is TGTGCCAGCACGGCCAGGGGCTCCTACGAGCAGTACTTC.

The V and J genes are TRBV3-1 (or the pseudogene TRBV3-2) and TRBJ1-5; TRBD1 matches at 7 bases. The CDR3 has 13 amino acids. The germline CDR1 and CDR2 sequences are LGHDT and YNNKEL (reference sequence). Germline trimming cut 5 bases from V and 7 bases from J; bases unmatched to any gene: 5. The CDR3 sequence: CASSYTGVQPQHF. The DNA of the CDR3 is TGTGCCAGCAGCTATACAGGGGTCCAGCCCCAGCATTTT.

The chain carries TRBV7-8 and TRBJ1-1; the D is unclear. CDR1 and CDR2 from the germline V gene are SGHVS and FQNEAQ. V lost 5 bases to trimming and J lost 3 bases, with 13 bases between them. This CDR3 is built from 14 residues. CDR3 DNA sequence: TGTGCCAGCAGCCCCGTCGGGGAGTACACTGAAGCTTTCTTT. It translates to CASSPVGEYTEAFF. Together with reference TRBV7-8 and TRBJ1-1, the CDR3 gives the full variable domain: GAGVSQSPRYKVAKRGQDVALRCDPISGHVSLFWYQQALGQGPEFLTYFQNEAQLDKSGLPSDRFFAERPEGSVSTLKIQRTQQEDSAVYLCASSPVGEYTEAFFGQGTRLTVV.

In this sample, this clone turned up once. The rearrangement uses TRBV28 and TRBJ2-7, with 7 bases matching TRBD1. Trimming at V came to 6 bases and at J to 2 bases, leaving 13 bases not matched to a gene. Germline loops: CDR1 MDHEN, CDR2 SYDVKM. The CDR3 runs to 16 residues. The CDR3: CASSTHTGQLAYEQYF. In DNA, the CDR3 is TGTGCCAGCAGCACTCACACGGGACAGTTAGCCTACGAGCAGTACTTC.

The V gene is TRBV5-1, the J gene TRBJ2-7; 11 positions match TRBD2. J lost 3 bases, V lost 0 bases, and 2 bases had no gene match. This CDR3 contains 15 residues. Germline V gives CDR1 SGHRS, CDR2 YFSETQ. The CDR3 DNA follows: TGCGCCAGCAGCTTGGAAGGGACTAGCGGCTACGAGCAGTACTTC. The encoded protein is CASSLEGTSGYEQYF.

This chain links TRBV2 with TRBJ2-1; 9 nucleotides line up with TRBD2. This CDR3 region has 14 residues. The trim removed 11 bases at V and 4 bases at J, leaving 9 bases unmatched. Per the germline V gene, CDR1 is SNHLY and CDR2 is FYNNEI. This CDR3 reads CASSQTSGYNEQFF. CDR3 DNA: TGTGCCTCCTCCCAGACTAGCGGATACAATGAGCAGTTCTTC.

This sequence joins TRBV18 and TRBJ2-7, with a weak D call TRBD1 (6 bases). V lost 6 bases, J lost 3 bases, and 15 bases lay in between. CDR3 size: 14 residues. Per the germline V gene, CDR1 is KGHSH and CDR2 is LQKENI. The CDR3 loop reads CASSTPDSGYEQYF. CDR3 sequence (DNA): TGTGCCAGCTCGACACCGGACAGCGGCTACGAGCAGTACTTC.

This rearrangement joins TRBV3-1 (or the pseudogene TRBV3-2) to TRBJ1-5; no clear D. CDR3 length: 15 residues. The V end lost 0 bases, the J end lost 7 bases, and 13 bases lay between the germline ends. Germline V gene sequence: CDR1 LGHDT, CDR2 YNNKEL (reference sequence). The CDR3 region has the DNA TGTGCCAGCAGCCAAGATGCCGTTGGCGGCCAGCCCCAGCATTTT. This sequence encodes CASSQDAVGGQPQHF.

The rearrangement uses TRBV28 and TRBJ1-3, with D perhaps matching TRBD1 (5 bases). The CDR3 sequence is 15 residues long. Germline assignment: CDR1 MDHEN and CDR2 SYDVKM. V was clipped by 8 bases and J by 1 base, with 15 bases between them. The CDR3 loop reads CASGGEGWSGNTIYF. The CDR3 coding sequence is TGTGCCAGCGGTGGGGAGGGGTGGTCTGGAAACACCATATATTTT.

The chain employs TRBV7-9 and TRBJ2-1; TRBD2 matches 14 bases. V lost 1 base to trimming and J lost 12 bases; unmatched junction nucleotides: 14. The CDR3 runs 18 residues. Germline V gene data show CDR1 as SEHNR and CDR2 as FQNEAQ (reference sequence). The CDR3 here is CASSLGGWGLAGAPVQFF. The CDR3 DNA sequence: TGTGCCAGCAGCTTAGGAGGCTGGGGACTAGCGGGAGCCCCAGTGCAGTTCTTC.

The gene calls are TRBV7-6 and TRBJ2-1, with a possible D match to TRBD2 (6 bases). CDR1 is SGHVS, CDR2 FNYEAQ, per germline. This CDR3 comprises 14 residues. The V end was cut by 5 bases, the J end by 4 bases, with 12 bases between. Written as DNA, the CDR3 is TGTGCCAGCAGCCGTAGCGGAACATACAATGAGCAGTTCTTC. Its protein is CASSRSGTYNEQFF.

The chain employs TRBV6-5 and TRBJ1-2; TRBD1 agrees at 12 bases. The CDR3 runs to 15 residues. V shed 0 bases, J shed 6 bases, and the junction held 2 bases outside the gene matches. In germline, CDR1 is MNHEY, CDR2 SVGAGI. The chain's CDR3 is CASSYSGQGADGYTF. CDR3 bases: TGTGCCAGCAGTTACTCGGGACAGGGGGCCGATGGCTACACCTTC.

The chain carries TRBV7-6 and TRBJ1-1; D may be TRBD1 (6 bases). The CDR3 sequence is 15 residues long. The V end lost 3 bases, the J end lost 6 bases, and 17 bases lay between the germline ends. Germline-derived CDR1 and CDR2 are SGHVS and FNYEAQ. CDR3 protein: CASSFGGRGGPEAFF. In DNA, the CDR3 is TGTGCCAGCAGCTTTGGGGGCAGGGGCGGGCCTGAAGCTTTCTTT.

The chain has TRBV5-1 and TRBJ1-2, with D perhaps TRBD1 (6 bases). V was trimmed by 0 bases and J by 2 bases, leaving 14 bases between them. This CDR3 has 16 amino acids. Germline loops: CDR1 SGHRS, CDR2 YFSETQ. The CDR3 loop reads CASSLEGGAVNYGYTF. In DNA form, the CDR3 reads TGCGCCAGCAGCTTGGAAGGGGGGGCCGTAAACTATGGCTACACCTTC.

This clone was seen only a few times. V is TRBV19 and J is TRBJ1-5; D remains unclear. The CDR3 runs 15 residues. Between the trimmed V and J ends, which lost 1 base and 5 bases, there was a span of 12 bases. The germline gives CDR1 LNHDA, CDR2 SQIVND (reference sequence). CDR3: CASSIVKGGDQPQHF. CDR3 in DNA: TGTGCCAGTAGTATAGTAAAAGGCGGGGATCAGCCCCAGCATTTT.

V usage is TRBV20-1 and J usage is TRBJ2-5; D is perhaps TRBD1 (6 bases). Trimming took off 3 bases at V and 4 bases at J, with 21 bases between the two ends. CDR1 and CDR2 (germline): DFQATT, SNEGSKA (reference sequence). The length of the CDR3 is 16 residues. The CDR3 DNA is TGCAGTGCTAGTGGGTGGGCAGGGGCGCCGGGAGAGACCCAGTACTTC. Translated: CSASGWAGAPGETQYF.

The CDR3 sequence is CASSSLTGAYNEQFF. The CDR3 nucleotides are TGTGCCAGCAGCTCCTTGACAGGGGCTTACAATGAGCAGTTCTTC. This rearrangement joins TRBV7-6 to TRBJ2-1; 8 bases line up with TRBD1. The CDR3 contains 15 residues. Unmatched junction bases numbered 6, after V lost 4 bases and J lost 4 bases. Germline V lookup: CDR1 SGHVS, CDR2 FNYEAQ.

DNA of the CDR3: TGTGCCAGCAGTGGCGGGACTAGCGGGAGGGCCCGGGACGAGCAGTACTTC. Translation: CASSGGTSGRARDEQYF. The chain recombines TRBV2 with TRBJ2-7; 16 bases line up with TRBD2. Looked up from germline, CDR1 is SNHLY and CDR2 is FYNNEI. This CDR3 region has 17 residues. The V segment lost 4 bases and the J segment 5 bases; nucleotides outside the gene matches: 8.